This TCR beta chain stems from a study of blood T cell repertoires in COVID-19 (dated by TCRdb to 2020 to 2021). In terms of the full investigation: Collaborator samples came from the United States, Italy and Spain and covered acute and convalescent phases of COVID-19. The material from the prospective study consisted of cDNA or gDNA derived from T cells, B-cell-depleted T cells, or PBMCs. Deeply sampled blood TCRbeta repertoires from subjects exposed to, actively infected with, or recovered from COVID-19 were included in the dataset. A freely available public database, intended as a resource for researchers studying the immune response to SARS-CoV-2, is where the repertoires were released. The samples were drawn from two sources: the first 160 participants of the ongoing ImmuneRACE study, and over 1,000 subjects contributed by 6 global collaborators. The sample metadata nearly always contained a de-identified subject ID, COVID-19 status, age in years and sex. HLA class I and class II types, where available, came from metadata supplied by the sample provider rather than from assay-based typing.

CDR1 SGDLS and CDR2 YYNGEE were looked up in the germline V gene. The CDR3 has 15 amino acids, counting the end cysteine and phenylalanine. Only the CDR3 part of the read is kept: 45 bases, read in frame from the first base. Trimming accounts for 0 bases at V and 5 bases at J, while the number of junction bases matched to no gene is 5. Regarding this clone: The clone's antigen remains unknown. Base qualities are not at hand, and no much larger clone is one base apart.

The investigation overall reported the following: Clinical and demographic metadata were provided uncurated, with the amount varying by source and participant.

Each collaborating institution followed its own protocols to collect whole blood in K2EDTA tubes. For TCRbeta analysis, collaborators shipped samples in one of three forms: frozen whole blood, isolated PBMCs, or DNA extracted from either of those sample types. TCRbeta CDR3 regions were amplified from genomic DNA using the immunoSEQ Assay, a bias-controlled multiplex PCR. The authors' pipeline ran thus. Nucleated cell counts per sample were estimated from amplification of reference gene primers within the assay. Sequence reads were collapsed and filtered to measure the absolute abundance of every unique TCRbeta CDR3 rearrangement. For each sample, productive Simpson clonality was calculated as the square root of Simpson's diversity index across productive rearrangements. As stored in TCRdb, this immuneACCESS dataset retains in-frame rearrangements with V and J assigned. A fraction of the clones does not appear; measured against another copy, unresolved V genes explain less than half of the discrepancy, and the remainder lacks a known reason. That table supplies the V and J calls and clone size; D and trimming were determined from the DNA. In this sample the table shows roughly 71,000 clones, roughly 85% of which occur a single time. The ten largest clones take up about 20% of the sample.

The chain uses TRBV9 and TRBJ2-5; 9 bases in between match TRBD1. Sequencing was carried out using peripheral blood. The sequence was collected from an elderly woman with acute or convalescent COVID-19. The CDR3 protein sequence reads: CASSVAVGQGETQYF. Read as DNA, the sequence is TGTGCCAGCAGCGTAGCAGTAGGACAGGGGGAGACCCAGTACTTC.